The clone carrying this T cell receptor beta chain was observed once. TCRdb re-derived calls from the PCR reads in MiXCR, one entry per CDR3 protein. This table holds under 2,500 distinct CDR3 sequences, around 43% found once. The patients had localized lung adenocarcinoma, a non-small cell subtype. This entry belongs to a study of CD4 and CD8 cells across lung adenocarcinoma regions. This CDR3 spans 17 amino acids. Germline-derived CDR1 and CDR2 are SEHNR and FQNEAQ (reference sequence). The specimen was CD4+ T cells from the center of a lung tumor. The chain recombines TRBV7-9 with TRBJ2-1; 10 positions agree with TRBD1. The last part of the DNA fits TRBJ2-5 better; the J call may be wrong. The clonotype comes from a female donor with lung adenocarcinoma. The CD4 and CD8 labels of this study may be unreliable. The CDR3 loop is CASSPRGGTGAGETQYF. CDR3 nucleotides: TGTGCCAGCAGCCCCCGGGGGGGGACAGGGGCCGGGGAGACCCAGTACTTC.